This TCR beta chain derives from a study of immune cell composition in non-small cell lung cancer. General study results and limits: Tumour TCR-beta clonality was not significantly tied to smoking pack-years.

This clone appeared a few times. Its target is not known. Produced via immunoSEQ multiplex PCR; TCRdb's table is partial and in-frame only. Of over 1,500 clones in the sample, about 85% were seen once. Normal lung was taken at the farthest possible site, at least 3 cm from tumour. Genomic DNA came from frozen unsorted single-cell suspensions. This CDR3 is built from 12 residues. V was clipped by 6 bases and J by 1 base, with 7 bases between them. The clonotype was recovered from a human donor with non-small cell lung cancer. The sample was non-adjacent lung tissue. V usage is TRBV5-3 and J usage is TRBJ1-1; no clear D gene. TRBV5-3 is placed among ORFs of uncertain function. CDR3 residues: CARNSSNTEAFF. The DNA for the CDR3 is TGTGCCAGAAACAGCTCGAACACTGAAGCTTTCTTT.